These 27 T cell receptor beta chains were all obtained from the same sample, sequenced in a study of vaccination effects on CD4 cells after COVID-19. Antigen-specific CD4+ T cells were expanded (with viral peptide pools) by the ViraFEST assay ahead of sequencing. Cells that had been cultured for 10 days were the source of isolated CD4+ T cells. No vaccinee had earlier SARS-CoV-2 infection, and nucleocapsid antibodies were negative. Their target antigens are unknown. TCRdb's table, derived via immunoSEQ multiplex PCR, lists solely in-frame clones and lacks some. The sample consists of roughly 41,000 clones, about three fifths of them appearing once. This specimen was CD4+ T cells from PBMCs cultured with HCoV-OC43 spike peptides, taken before COVID-19 vaccination. Subset defined: HCoV-OC43 spike overlapping peptide pool stimulation. All receptors derive from a human donor who received a COVID-19 vaccine.

The chain links TRBV6-4 to TRBJ2-5; weak D call: TRBD1 (5 bases). V lost 6 bases, J lost 4 bases, and 15 bases lay in between. In germline, CDR1 is MRHNA, CDR2 SNTAGT. The CDR3 loop spans 14 amino acids. DNA for the CDR3: TGTGCCAGCAGCGTTCCGGGCCAGGGAGAGACCCAGTACTTC. This gives the protein CASSVPGQGETQYF.

Here the CDR3 reads CASSPGTGENNEQFF. The CDR3, as DNA: TGTGCCAGCAGCCCCGGGACAGGGGAAAACAATGAGCAGTTCTTC. This sequence joins TRBV11-2 and TRBJ2-1; 10 bases fit TRBD1. The germline CDR1 and CDR2 sequences are SGHAT and FQNNGV. The J segment lost 5 bases and the V segment lost 5 bases, leaving 6 bases of the junction unmatched. The CDR3 extends over 15 amino acids.

The chain recombines TRBV20-1 with TRBJ1-2, with a tentative D call TRBD1 (5 bases). The CDR3 is 12 amino acids. Germline V gene lookup returns CDR1 DFQATT and CDR2 SNEGSKA (reference sequence). V lost 3 bases to trimming and J lost 8 bases, with 13 bases between them. CDR3 DNA: TGCAGTGCTAGTATGGGGGGTCGGGGCTACACCTTC. It encodes CSASMGGRGYTF.

This clone was found a few times. This rearrangement joins TRBV2 to TRBJ2-7, with 8 bases that match TRBD1. This CDR3 is 17 amino acids long. Germline trimming cut 7 bases from V and 2 bases from J; bases unmatched to any gene: 16. Germline lookup yields CDR1 SNHLY and CDR2 FYNNEI. As DNA, the CDR3 is TGTGCCAGCACCCGGACAGGGTCCCTTCTACGTACCTACGAGCAGTACTTC. It codes for CASTRTGSLLRTYEQYF.

The chain joins TRBV19 to TRBJ2-1, with D tentatively TRBD2 (8 bases). The CDR3 contains 15 residues. The ends were cut back, 9 bases at V and 2 bases at J, with 17 bases in the middle. The germline V gene has CDR1 LNHDA and CDR2 SQIVND (reference sequence). The CDR3 protein is CASRQGLGAYNEQFF. CDR3 in DNA: TGTGCCAGCAGACAGGGACTAGGGGCCTACAATGAGCAGTTCTTC.

The chain links TRBV10-3 to TRBJ1-2; D gene ambiguous. Germline CDR1 is ENHRY and CDR2 is SYGVKD. The germline V and J ends were trimmed by 3 bases and 1 base, with 15 bases remaining between them. The CDR3 covers 16 residues. Written as DNA, the CDR3 is TGTGCCATCAGTGATCTTCGGACCGACGGTAACTATGGCTACACCTTC. It codes for CAISDLRTDGNYGYTF.

J is TRBJ2-7 and V is TRBV27, with TRBD1 identical over 7 bases. There are 14 residues in the CDR3. V shed 5 bases and J 3 bases; nucleotides not matched to a gene: 7. Germline-derived CDR1 and CDR2 are MNHEY and SMNVEV (reference sequence). The CDR3 DNA reads as TGTGCCAGCAGTAGAGGGGGCGTTGGCTACGAGCAGTACTTC. It is translated as CASSRGGVGYEQYF.

This clone was counted only a few times. This chain links TRBV10-3 with TRBJ1-6; no reliable D call. V was cut by 4 bases and J by 8 bases, with 6 bases left in between. Germline CDR1 ENHRY, CDR2 SYGVKD. CDR3 length equals 12 residues. This chain's CDR3 is CAISARDSPLHF. In nucleotides, the CDR3 is TGTGCCATCAGTGCGCGGGATTCACCCCTCCACTTT.

CDR3 in DNA: TGTGCCAGCAGTGAAGCCGGGGATGGGGGAGCTTTCTTT. The encoded protein is CASSEAGDGGAFF. The chain is built from TRBV6-1 and TRBJ1-1, with D possibly matching TRBD1 (5 bases). Trimming removed 0 bases from V and 10 bases from J, with 12 bases in between. Germline V gene sequence: CDR1 MNHNS, CDR2 SASEGT. The CDR3 spans 13 residues.

This clone was seen many times. The chain uses TRBV7-9 and TRBJ1-5, with D uncertain. The CDR3 has 17 amino acids. Germline V gene lookup returns CDR1 SEHNR and CDR2 FQNEAQ (reference sequence). Trimming took off 5 bases at V and 5 bases at J, with 22 bases between the two ends. Written as DNA, the CDR3 is TGTGCCAGCAGCCCCATCGATTGGGAGGGTCTCGATCAGCCCCAGCATTTT. It yields the protein CASSPIDWEGLDQPQHF. Using reference TRBV7-9 and TRBJ1-5 for the parts outside the CDR3, the full variable domain is DTGVSQNPRHKITKRGQNVTFRCDPISEHNRLYWYRQTLGQGPEFLTYFQNEAQLEKSRLLSDRFSAERPKGSFSTLEIQRTEQGDSAMYLCASSPIDWEGLDQPQHFGDGTRLSIL.

This clone was recorded at least ten times. The chain employs TRBV7-9 and TRBJ2-7, with 8 bases identical to TRBD1. Trimming removed 5 bases from V and 4 bases from J; junction bases left unmatched: 7. The CDR3 runs 14 residues. The germline V gene encodes CDR1 SEHNR and CDR2 FQNEAQ (reference sequence). CDR3 loop: CASSPTGVEYEQYF. The CDR3 DNA follows: TGTGCCAGCAGCCCGACAGGGGTTGAGTACGAGCAGTACTTC.

V usage is TRBV20-1 and J usage is TRBJ1-2; D ambiguous. This CDR3 is 10 amino acids long. Germline lookup yields CDR1 DFQATT and CDR2 SNEGSKA (reference sequence). The V gene lost 6 bases and the J gene lost 1 base, with 3 bases spanning the gap. The CDR3 DNA reads as TGCAGTGCAAGTAACTATGGCTACACCTTC. The encoded protein is CSASNYGYTF.

The V call is TRBV14, the J call TRBJ2-1; D ambiguous. V was cut by 2 bases and J by 9 bases, with 23 bases left in between. Germline CDR1 and CDR2: SGHDN and FVKESK. The CDR3 is 17 residues long. The CDR3 protein is CASSQRTSTRADSEQFF. In nucleotides, the CDR3 is TGTGCCAGCAGCCAAAGGACCTCGACCAGAGCAGATTCTGAGCAGTTCTTC.

The chain combines TRBV7-2 with TRBJ2-1, with TRBD1 matching 7 bases. CDR1 is SGHTA, CDR2 FQGNSA, per germline. This CDR3 contains 15 residues. V trimming: 3 bases; J trimming: 4 bases; junction bases outside the gene matches: 6. CDR3 DNA sequence: TGTGCCAGCAGCTTTGACAGGGCGAGTTACAATGAGCAGTTCTTC. Amino acids: CASSFDRASYNEQFF.

V is TRBV18 and J is TRBJ1-2, with D hard to call. The CDR3 has 14 amino acids. CDR1 is KGHSH and CDR2 is LQKENI in the germline V gene. The V end lost 5 bases, the J end lost 0 bases, and 10 bases lay between the germline ends. CDR3 in amino acids: CASSIVSANYGYTF. The DNA for the CDR3 is TGTGCCAGCTCAATTGTGTCGGCTAACTATGGCTACACCTTC.

This clone was seen a few times. This chain uses TRBV5-1 with TRBJ1-1, with a weak D call TRBD1 (5 bases). The CDR3 totals 14 residues. V was clipped by 0 bases and J by 6 bases, with 12 bases between them. Germline assignment: CDR1 SGHRS and CDR2 YFSETQ. The CDR3 here is CASSLVPEGAEAFF. In DNA, the CDR3 is TGCGCCAGCAGCTTGGTTCCGGAAGGGGCTGAAGCTTTCTTT.

By share, this clone counts as medium-sized. The CDR3 nucleotides are TGTGCCAGCAGCTTAAGGGGCCTCGGTAACTATGGCTACACCTTC. It codes for CASSLRGLGNYGYTF. The chain links TRBV7-9 to TRBJ1-2; D possibly corresponds to TRBD1 (5 bases). V dropped 2 bases and J dropped 1 base, with 11 bases sitting between them. The CDR3 runs 15 residues. In germline, CDR1 is SEHNR, CDR2 FQNEAQ (reference sequence).

The chain joins TRBV6-5 to TRBJ1-3; D gene uncertain. The length of the CDR3 is 12 residues. CDR1 and CDR2 (germline): MNHEY, SVGAGI. V gave up 5 bases and J gave up 4 bases, with 6 bases separating them. DNA for the CDR3: TGTGCCAGCAGTACCGACGGAAACACCATATATTTT. Translated: CASSTDGNTIYF.

This clone showed up just a few times. The chain employs TRBV6-2 or TRBV6-3 and TRBJ1-1, with D hard to call. This CDR3 region has 17 residues. The V end was cut by 0 bases, the J end by 3 bases, with 17 bases between. Germline V gene data show CDR1 as MNHEY and CDR2 as SVGEGT. The CDR3 protein is CASSYSLGHSGDTEAFF. The CDR3 region has the DNA TGTGCCAGCAGTTACTCGCTCGGCCACTCCGGGGACACTGAAGCTTTCTTT.

This chain links TRBV19 with TRBJ1-5, with D possibly TRBD1 on 5 matching bases. V lost 7 bases and J 7 bases, leaving 17 bases between the germline ends. This CDR3 is built from 14 residues. Per germline, CDR1 LNHDA and CDR2 SQIVND (reference sequence). The CDR3 region is CASKRDSGSQPQHF. CDR3 DNA: TGTGCCAGTAAGAGGGACTCAGGGAGCCAGCCCCAGCATTTT.

The chain links TRBV9 to TRBJ1-2, with TRBD1 matching over 9 bases. The CDR3 runs to 16 residues. Germline CDR1 and CDR2: SGDLS and YYNGEE. V lost 3 bases, J lost 4 bases, and 10 bases stayed unmatched. For the CDR3, the DNA is TGTGCCAGCAGCGAGAGACCGGGACAGGGAACCTATGGCTACACCTTC. It yields the protein CASSERPGQGTYGYTF.

This clone was counted between two and nine times. The rearrangement uses TRBV9 and TRBJ2-3; 7 bases agree with TRBD1. Germline V gives CDR1 SGDLS, CDR2 YYNGEE. The CDR3 has 15 residues. V dropped 3 bases and J dropped 0; count of bases not matched to a gene: 4. The CDR3: CASSEGTVSTDTQYF. The DNA for the CDR3 is TGTGCCAGCAGCGAGGGGACAGTTAGCACAGATACGCAGTATTTT.

This rearrangement joins TRBV6-1 to TRBJ2-5; a possible D gene is TRBD2 (7 bases). V dropped 5 bases and J dropped 1 base, with 14 bases sitting between them. CDR1 is MNHNS, CDR2 SASEGT, per germline. This CDR3 is 15 amino acids long. The CDR3 is CASSLSRGAQETQYF. The CDR3 nucleotides are TGTGCCAGCAGTTTATCCCGGGGGGCCCAAGAGACCCAGTACTTC.

The V call is TRBV7-9, the J call TRBJ1-3; D is ambiguous. The germline V gene encodes CDR1 SEHNR and CDR2 FQNEAQ (reference sequence). V lost 5 bases to trimming and J lost 3 bases, with 23 bases between them. The CDR3 is 18 amino acids. CDR3 residues: CASSPGFGVLGSGNTIYF. In nucleotides, the CDR3 is TGTGCCAGCAGCCCGGGGTTTGGGGTCTTAGGAAGTGGAAACACCATATATTTT.

This sequence joins TRBV6-6 and TRBJ2-2; 10 nucleotides agree with TRBD2. Germline CDR1 and CDR2: MNHNY and SVGAGI (reference sequence). The CDR3 spans 13 residues. V lost 7 bases and J lost 8; bases outside the gene matches: 4. The CDR3 nucleotides read TGTGCCAGCAAGGTAGCGGGAGGAGGGGAGCTGTTTTTT. Translated, it gives CASKVAGGGELFF.

The J gene is TRBJ1-2, the V gene TRBV2; 8 nucleotides line up with TRBD1. Germline V gene lookup returns CDR1 SNHLY and CDR2 FYNNEI. The CDR3 runs to 14 residues. The V and J ends lost 6 bases and 7 bases, in that order; junction bases with no gene match: 10. As DNA, the CDR3 is TGTGCCAGCAGACAGGAAGACAGGGGCCGTGGCTACACCTTC. Protein product: CASRQEDRGRGYTF.

This clone was seen just once. The chain has TRBV19 and TRBJ2-3, with D uncertain. The CDR3 is 14 amino acids. Germline V gene sequence: CDR1 LNHDA, CDR2 SQIVND (reference sequence). V gave up 6 bases and J gave up 0 bases, with 10 bases separating them. The CDR3 here is CASSGYSSTDTQYF. The CDR3 nucleotides read TGTGCCAGTAGCGGGTATTCTAGCACAGATACGCAGTATTTT.